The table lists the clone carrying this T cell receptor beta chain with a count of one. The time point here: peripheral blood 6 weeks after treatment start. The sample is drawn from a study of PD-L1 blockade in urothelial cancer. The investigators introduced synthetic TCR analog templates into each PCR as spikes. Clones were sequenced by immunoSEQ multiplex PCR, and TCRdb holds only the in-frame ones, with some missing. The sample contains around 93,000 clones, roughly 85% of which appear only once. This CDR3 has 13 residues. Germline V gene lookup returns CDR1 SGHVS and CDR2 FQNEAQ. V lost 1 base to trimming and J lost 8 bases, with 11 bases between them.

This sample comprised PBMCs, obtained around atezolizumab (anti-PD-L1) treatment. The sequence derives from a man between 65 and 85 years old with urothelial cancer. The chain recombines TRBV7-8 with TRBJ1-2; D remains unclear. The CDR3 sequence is CASSLGSVGGYTF. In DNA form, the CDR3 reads TGTGCCAGCAGCTTAGGGTCCGTCGGGGGCTACACCTTC.